The clone carrying this T cell receptor beta chain showed up just a few times. What it recognizes is unknown. Replicate PCRs for sorted subsets used 200 to 250 ng DNA; this equaled tens of thousands of T cell genomes. The assay was immunoSEQ multiplex PCR, and TCRdb's table has in-frame clones only and misses some. Here the sample spans 1,500,000 or so clones, more than 95% being singletons. The germline CDR1 and CDR2 sequences are MNHEY and SMNVEV (reference sequence). V gave up 7 bases and J gave up 0 bases; unmatched junction bases: 14. The CDR3 extends over 17 amino acids. This record belongs to a study of shared clonotypes between healthy human individuals. General study results and limits: Clonotypes not shared had lower generation probabilities than those common to all four donors.

This sequence was found in a young man in good health. The sample was naive CD4+ T cells sorted from blood. Subset defined: CD45RA+ positively selected. The chain couples TRBV27 to TRBJ1-1, with 7 bases fitting TRBD1. The CDR3 nucleotides are TGTGCCAGCACCTCCGGGGCAGGGGGTTACATGAACACTGAAGCTTTCTTT. Protein: CASTSGAGGYMNTEAFF.